This TCR beta chain was captured by sequencing in a study of shared clonotypes between healthy human individuals. About the study: The study used three CD4 naive, three CD4 memory, two CD8 naive and one CD8 memory plate per donor.

CD8 cells classed as naive were CD45RO-negative and positively selected for CCR7, excluding terminally differentiated effector memory CD45RA+ cells. TCRdb keeps only in-frame clones here, not all; method: immunoSEQ multiplex PCR. The sample lists about 1.9 million clones, 90% to 95% seen once, with more than 1.5% in the top ten. In regard to this clone: Its antigen is still unknown.

The length of the CDR3 is 17 residues. Deletions cut 2 bases from V and 0 bases from J, with 15 bases between. Germline V CDR1 and CDR2: SGHDT, YYEEEE. Study-level points and caveats: Naive subsets typically showed greater estimated richness than memory subsets. It was observed that 5% to 6.5% of naive CD4 clonotypes were shared across a few donors. Sampling involved blood alone; tissue repertoires likely differ.

Sequenced: naive CD8+ T cells from PBMCs. The TCR comes from a man between 18 and 35 years old in good health. Some clones in this sample may be carry-over from other donors' samples. V is TRBV5-6 and J is TRBJ2-1, with D perhaps TRBD2 (6 bases). In nucleotides, the CDR3 is TGTGCCAGCAGCTTTTATTTGAGGAGGGACTCCTACAATGAGCAGTTCTTC. Translating it yields CASSFYLRRDSYNEQFF.